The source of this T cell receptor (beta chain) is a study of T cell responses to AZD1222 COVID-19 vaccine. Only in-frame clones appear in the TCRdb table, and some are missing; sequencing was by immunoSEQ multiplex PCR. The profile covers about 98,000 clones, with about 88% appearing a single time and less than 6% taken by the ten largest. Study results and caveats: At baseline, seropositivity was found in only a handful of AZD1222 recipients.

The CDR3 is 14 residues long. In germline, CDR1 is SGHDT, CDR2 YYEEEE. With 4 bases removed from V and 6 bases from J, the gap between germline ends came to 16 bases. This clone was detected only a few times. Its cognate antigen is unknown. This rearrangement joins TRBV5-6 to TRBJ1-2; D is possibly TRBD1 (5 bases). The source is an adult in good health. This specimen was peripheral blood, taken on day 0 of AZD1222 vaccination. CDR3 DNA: TGTGCCAGCAGCATATGGGAAGGGGTGGATGGCTACACCTTC. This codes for CASSIWEGVDGYTF. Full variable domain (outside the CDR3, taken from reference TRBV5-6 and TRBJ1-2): DAGVTQSPTHLIKTRGQQVTLRCSPKSGHDTVSWYQQALGQGPQFIFQYYEEEERQRGNFPDRFSGHQFPNYSSELNVNALLLGDSALYLCASSIWEGVDGYTFGSGTRLTVV.